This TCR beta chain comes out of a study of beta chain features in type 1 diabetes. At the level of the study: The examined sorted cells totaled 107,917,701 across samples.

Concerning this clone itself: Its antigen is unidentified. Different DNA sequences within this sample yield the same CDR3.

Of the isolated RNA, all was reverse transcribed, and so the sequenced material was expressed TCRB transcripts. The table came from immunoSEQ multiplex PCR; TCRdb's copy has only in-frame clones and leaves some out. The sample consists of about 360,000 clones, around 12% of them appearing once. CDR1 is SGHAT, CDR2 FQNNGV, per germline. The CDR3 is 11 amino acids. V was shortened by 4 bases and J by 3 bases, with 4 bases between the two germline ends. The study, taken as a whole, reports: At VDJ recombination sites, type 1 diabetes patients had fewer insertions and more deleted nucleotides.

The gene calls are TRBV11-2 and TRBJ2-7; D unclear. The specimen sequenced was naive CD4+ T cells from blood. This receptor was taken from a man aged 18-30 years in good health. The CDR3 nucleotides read TGTGCCAGCAGCTCGTACTACGAGCAGTACTTC. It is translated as CASSSYYEQYF.